This TCR beta chain emerged from a study of blood T cell repertoires in COVID-19. Across the study: The samples span acute and convalescent COVID-19 from the United States, Italy and Spain. T cells, B-cell-depleted T cells, or PBMCs provided the cDNA or gDNA that served as material.

Assay used: immunoSEQ multiplex PCR; TCRdb lists only in-frame clones, some missing. The repertoire holds hundreds of thousands of clones, approximately 86% seen once, with approximately 1.6% in the top ten. The sequenced sample consisted of PBMCs or T cells enriched from blood (not recorded which). The receptor was derived from a woman aged 45-60 years who had recovered from COVID-19.

The CDR3 protein is CASLGIYEQYF. In DNA form, the CDR3 reads TGTGCCAGCCTAGGAATCTACGAGCAGTACTTC. The chain joins TRBV25-1 to TRBJ2-7; D remains ambiguous. The germline CDR1 and CDR2 sequences are MGHDK and SYGVNS. Between the trimmed V and J ends, which lost 8 bases and 3 bases, there was a span of 8 bases. This CDR3 has 11 amino acids.